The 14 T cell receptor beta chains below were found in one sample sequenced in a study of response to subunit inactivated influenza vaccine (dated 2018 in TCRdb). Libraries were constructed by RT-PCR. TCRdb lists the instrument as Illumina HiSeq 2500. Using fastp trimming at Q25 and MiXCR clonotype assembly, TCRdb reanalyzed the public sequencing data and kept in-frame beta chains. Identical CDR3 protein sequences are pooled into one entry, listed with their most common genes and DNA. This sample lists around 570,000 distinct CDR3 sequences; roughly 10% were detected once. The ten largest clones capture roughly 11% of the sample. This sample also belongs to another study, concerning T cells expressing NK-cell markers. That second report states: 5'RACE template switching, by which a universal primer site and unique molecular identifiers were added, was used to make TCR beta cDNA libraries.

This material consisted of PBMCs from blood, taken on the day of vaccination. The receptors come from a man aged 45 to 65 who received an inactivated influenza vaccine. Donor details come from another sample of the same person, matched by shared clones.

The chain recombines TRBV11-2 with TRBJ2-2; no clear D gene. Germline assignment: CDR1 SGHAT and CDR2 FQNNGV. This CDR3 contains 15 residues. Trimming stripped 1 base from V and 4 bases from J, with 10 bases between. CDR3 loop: CASSLVVRPTGELFF. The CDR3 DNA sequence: TGTGCCAGCAGCTTAGTGGTTAGACCCACCGGGGAGCTGTTTTTT.

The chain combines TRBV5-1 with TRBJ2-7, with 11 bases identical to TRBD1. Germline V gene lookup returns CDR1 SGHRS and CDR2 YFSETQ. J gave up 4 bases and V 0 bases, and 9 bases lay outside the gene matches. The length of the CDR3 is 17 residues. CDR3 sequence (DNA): TGCGCCAGCAGCTTGGTAAGCCCGGGACAGGGGGTTTACGAGCAGTACTTC. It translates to CASSLVSPGQGVYEQYF.

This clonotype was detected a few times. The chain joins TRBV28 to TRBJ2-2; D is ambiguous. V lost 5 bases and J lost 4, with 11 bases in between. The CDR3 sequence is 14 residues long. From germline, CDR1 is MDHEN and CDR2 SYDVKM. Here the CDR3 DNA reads TGTGCCAGCAGTCTCGGACCCTTCACCGGGGAGCTGTTTTTT. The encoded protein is CASSLGPFTGELFF.

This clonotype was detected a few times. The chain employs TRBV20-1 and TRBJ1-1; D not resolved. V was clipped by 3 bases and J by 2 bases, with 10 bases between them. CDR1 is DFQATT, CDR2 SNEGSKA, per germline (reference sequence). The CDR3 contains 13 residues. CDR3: CSASPDGNTEAFF. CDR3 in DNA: TGCAGTGCTAGTCCCGACGGTAACACTGAAGCTTTCTTT.

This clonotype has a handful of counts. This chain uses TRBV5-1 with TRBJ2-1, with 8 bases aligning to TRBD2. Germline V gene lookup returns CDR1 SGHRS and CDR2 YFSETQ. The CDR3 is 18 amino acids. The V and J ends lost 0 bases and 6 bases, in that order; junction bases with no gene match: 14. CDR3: CASSLGPEGGGRRNEQFF. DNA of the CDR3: TGCGCCAGCAGCTTGGGCCCGGAGGGCGGGGGGCGTCGCAATGAGCAGTTCTTC. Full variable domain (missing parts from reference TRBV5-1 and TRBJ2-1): KAGVTQTPRYLIKTRGQQVTLSCSPISGHRSVSWYQQTPGQGLQFLFEYFSETQRNKGNFPGRFSGRQFSNSRSEMNVSTLELGDSALYLCASSLGPEGGGRRNEQFFGPGTRLTVL.

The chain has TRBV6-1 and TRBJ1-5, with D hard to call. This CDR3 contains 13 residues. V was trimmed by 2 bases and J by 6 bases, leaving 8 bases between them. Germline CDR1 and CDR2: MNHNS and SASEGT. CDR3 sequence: CASSEHPGQPQHF. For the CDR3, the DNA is TGTGCCAGCAGTGAACATCCGGGTCAGCCCCAGCATTTT.

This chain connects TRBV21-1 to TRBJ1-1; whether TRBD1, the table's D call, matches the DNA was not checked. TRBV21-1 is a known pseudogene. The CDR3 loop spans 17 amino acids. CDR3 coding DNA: TGTACCAGCAGCAAAGGTTCCGGGACAGGAGAGAACACTGAAGCTTTCTTT. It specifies CTSSKGSGTGENTEAFF.

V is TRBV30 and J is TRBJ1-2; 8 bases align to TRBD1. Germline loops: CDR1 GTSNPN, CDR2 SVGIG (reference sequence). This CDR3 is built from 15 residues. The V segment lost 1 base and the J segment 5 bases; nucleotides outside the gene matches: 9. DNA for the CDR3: TGTGCCTGGAGTGCCAAGGCAGGGGGCGCATATGGCTACACCTTC. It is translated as CAWSAKAGGAYGYTF.

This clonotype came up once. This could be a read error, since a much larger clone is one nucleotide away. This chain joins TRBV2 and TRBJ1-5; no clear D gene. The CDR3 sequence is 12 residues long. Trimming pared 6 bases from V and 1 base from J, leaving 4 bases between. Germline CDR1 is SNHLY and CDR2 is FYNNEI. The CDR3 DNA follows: TGTGCCAGCAGGTGGAGCAATCAGCCCCAGCATTTT. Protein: CASRWSNQPQHF.

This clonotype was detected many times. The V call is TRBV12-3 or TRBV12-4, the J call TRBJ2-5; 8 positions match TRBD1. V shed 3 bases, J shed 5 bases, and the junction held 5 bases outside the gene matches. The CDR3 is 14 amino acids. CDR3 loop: CASSLTGAGETQYF. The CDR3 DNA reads TGTGCCAGCAGTTTGACAGGGGCTGGGGAGACCCAGTACTTC.

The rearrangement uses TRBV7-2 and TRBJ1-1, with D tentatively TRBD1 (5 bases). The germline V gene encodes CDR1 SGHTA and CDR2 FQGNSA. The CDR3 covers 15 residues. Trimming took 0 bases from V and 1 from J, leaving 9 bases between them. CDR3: CASSLAHGGNTEAFF. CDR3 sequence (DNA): TGTGCCAGCAGCTTAGCGCACGGGGGGAACACTGAAGCTTTCTTT. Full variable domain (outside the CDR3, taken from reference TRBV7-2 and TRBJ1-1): GAGVSQSPSNKVTEKGKDVELRCDPISGHTALYWYRQSLGQGLEFLIYFQGNSAPDKSGLPSDRFSAERTGGSVSTLTIQRTQQEDSAVYLCASSLAHGGNTEAFFGQGTRLTVV.

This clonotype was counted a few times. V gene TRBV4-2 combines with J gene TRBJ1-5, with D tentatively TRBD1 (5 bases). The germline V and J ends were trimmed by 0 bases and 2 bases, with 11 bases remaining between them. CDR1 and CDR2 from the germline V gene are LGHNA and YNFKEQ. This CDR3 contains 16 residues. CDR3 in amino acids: CASSQEWAGGNQPQHF. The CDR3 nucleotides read TGTGCCAGCAGCCAAGAATGGGCGGGGGGCAATCAGCCCCAGCATTTT.

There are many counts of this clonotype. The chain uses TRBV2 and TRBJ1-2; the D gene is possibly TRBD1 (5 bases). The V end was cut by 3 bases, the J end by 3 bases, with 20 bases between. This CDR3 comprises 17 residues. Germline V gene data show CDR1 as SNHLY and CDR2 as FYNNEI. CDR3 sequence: CASSDPLDSLNDYGYTF. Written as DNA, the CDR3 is TGTGCCAGCAGTGACCCCCTCGACAGTCTAAACGACTATGGCTACACCTTC.

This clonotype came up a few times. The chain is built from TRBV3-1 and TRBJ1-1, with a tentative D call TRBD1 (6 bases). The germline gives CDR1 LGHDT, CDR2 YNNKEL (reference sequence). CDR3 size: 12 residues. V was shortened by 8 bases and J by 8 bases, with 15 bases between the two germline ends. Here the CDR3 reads CASGVGGLEAFF. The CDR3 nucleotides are TGTGCCAGCGGCGTGGGGGGCCTCGAAGCTTTCTTT.